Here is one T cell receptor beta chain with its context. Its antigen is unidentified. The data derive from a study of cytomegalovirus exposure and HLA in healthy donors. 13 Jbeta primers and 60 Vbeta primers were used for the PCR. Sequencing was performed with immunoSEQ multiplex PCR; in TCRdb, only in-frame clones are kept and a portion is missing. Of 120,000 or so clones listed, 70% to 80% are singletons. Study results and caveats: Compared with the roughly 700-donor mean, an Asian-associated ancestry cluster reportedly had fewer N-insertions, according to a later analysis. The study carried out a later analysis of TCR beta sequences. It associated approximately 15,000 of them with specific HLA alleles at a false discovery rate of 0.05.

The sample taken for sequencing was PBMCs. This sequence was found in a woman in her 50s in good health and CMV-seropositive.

The CDR3 sequence is CASSIPGRGAEQYF. The DNA of the CDR3 is TGTGCCAGCAGCATACCGGGGAGGGGGGCCGAGCAGTACTTC. V is TRBV11-2 and J is TRBJ2-7; D possibly corresponds to TRBD2 (7 bases). Germline CDR1 is SGHAT and CDR2 is FQNNGV. Trimming removed 5 bases at V and 6 bases at J, with 17 bases between. This CDR3 spans 14 amino acids. Complete variable domain (other parts from reference TRBV11-2 and TRBJ2-7): EAGVAQSPRYKIIEKRQSVAFWCNPISGHATLYWYQQILGQGPKLLIQFQNNGVVDDSQLPKDRFSAERLKGVDSTLKIQPAKLEDSAVYLCASSIPGRGAEQYFGPGTRLTVT.